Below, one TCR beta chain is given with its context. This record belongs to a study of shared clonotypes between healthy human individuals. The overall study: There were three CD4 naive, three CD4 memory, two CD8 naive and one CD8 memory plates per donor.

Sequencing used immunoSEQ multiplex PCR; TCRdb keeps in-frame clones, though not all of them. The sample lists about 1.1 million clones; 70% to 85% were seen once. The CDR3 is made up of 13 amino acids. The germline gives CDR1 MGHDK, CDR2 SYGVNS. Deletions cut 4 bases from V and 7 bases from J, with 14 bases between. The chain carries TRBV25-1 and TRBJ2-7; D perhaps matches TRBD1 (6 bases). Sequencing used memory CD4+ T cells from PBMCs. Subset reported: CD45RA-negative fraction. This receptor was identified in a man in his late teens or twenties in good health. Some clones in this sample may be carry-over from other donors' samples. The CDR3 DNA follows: TGTGCCAGCAGTGGGTGGACAGACCATGAGCAGTACTTC. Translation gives CASSGWTDHEQYF.